The 32 T cell receptor beta chains listed next were all sequenced from one sample in a study of OX40 agonist ivuxolimab in advanced cancers. The data were produced by immunoSEQ multiplex PCR, yet TCRdb's version contains in-frame clones alone and is incomplete. The sample lists roughly 59,000 clones; nearly 85% were seen once. Sequenced material: CD4+ or CD8+ T cells sorted from blood, taken in a trial of the OX40 agonist ivuxolimab. Receptors originate from an adult with an advanced solid tumor such as melanoma, head and neck, liver or kidney cancer.

The chain is built from TRBV5-1 and TRBJ2-3; D unresolved. V was shortened by 3 bases and J by 6 bases, with 14 bases between the two germline ends. CDR1 and CDR2 from the germline V gene are SGHRS and YFSETQ. There are 14 residues in the CDR3. The CDR3 bases are TGCGCCAGCAGCTGGCAGGACGCCGTGGATACGCAGTATTTT. Translated: CASSWQDAVDTQYF.

This clone was seen just once. The gene calls are TRBV30 and TRBJ2-2; D remains unclear. Trimming removed 0 bases at V and 5 bases at J, with 10 bases between. Germline lookup yields CDR1 GTSNPN and CDR2 SVGIG (reference sequence). The CDR3 extends over 14 amino acids. This CDR3 reads CAWSVGLSTGELFF. The DNA for the CDR3 is TGTGCCTGGAGTGTGGGGTTGAGTACCGGGGAGCTGTTTTTT. The full variable domain, its missing parts supplied by reference TRBV30 and TRBJ2-2, is SQTIHQWPATLVQPVGSPLSLECTVEGTSNPNLYWYRQAAGRGLQLLFYSVGIGQISSEVPQNLSASRPQDRQFILSSKKLLLSDSGFYLCAWSVGLSTGELFFGEGSRLTVL.

V usage is TRBV6-6 and J usage is TRBJ1-4; D ambiguous. Germline V CDR1 and CDR2: MNHNY, SVGAGI (reference sequence). Trimming took 5 bases from V and 8 from J, leaving 18 bases between them. CDR3 length: 15 residues. The CDR3 DNA follows: TGTGCCAGCAGTAAGGAGGGAGTAGAGATAGAAAAACTGTTTTTT. This encodes CASSKEGVEIEKLFF.

The rearrangement joins TRBV14 to TRBJ2-1; D may be TRBD2 (5 bases). Germline CDR1 is SGHDN and CDR2 is FVKESK. V lost 5 bases, J lost 6 bases, and 14 bases lay in between. The CDR3 loop spans 14 amino acids. The CDR3 DNA is TGTGCCAGCAGCTATTCTGGACTTTCCAATGAGCAGTTCTTC. It is translated as CASSYSGLSNEQFF. The variable domain in full, completed from reference TRBV14 and TRBJ2-1, reads EAGVTQFPSHSVIEKGQTVTLRCDPISGHDNLYWYRRVMGKEIKFLLHFVKESKQDESGMPNNRFLAERTGGTYSTLKVQPAELEDSGVYFCASSYSGLSNEQFFGPGTRLTVL.

This rearrangement joins TRBV7-3 to TRBJ1-2; D remains unclear. Germline V gives CDR1 SGHTA, CDR2 FQGTGA. V gave up 4 bases and J gave up 4 bases, with 7 bases separating them. The CDR3 contains 12 residues. The CDR3 is CASSSIGYGYTF. Written as DNA, the CDR3 is TGTGCCAGCAGCTCAATTGGCTATGGCTACACCTTC.

The chain is built from TRBV5-6 and TRBJ2-3; 10 nucleotides align to TRBD2. Germline trimming cut 0 bases from V and 5 bases from J; bases unmatched to any gene: 6. This CDR3 region has 16 residues. The germline CDR1 and CDR2 sequences are SGHDT and YYEEEE. CDR3 in amino acids: CASSLVSSGSLDTQYF. DNA of the CDR3: TGTGCCAGCAGCTTGGTGTCTAGCGGGAGTCTAGATACGCAGTATTTT. The full variable domain, with the rest looked up from reference TRBV5-6 and TRBJ2-3, is DAGVTQSPTHLIKTRGQQVTLRCSPKSGHDTVSWYQQALGQGPQFIFQYYEEEERQRGNFPDRFSGHQFPNYSSELNVNALLLGDSALYLCASSLVSSGSLDTQYFGPGTRLTVL.

This rearrangement joins TRBV6-5 to TRBJ2-1, with D possibly being TRBD2 (5 bases). V shed 5 bases and J shed 5 bases, with 10 bases lying between them. Germline V gene data show CDR1 as MNHEY and CDR2 as SVGAGI. There are 13 residues in the CDR3. The CDR3 spells CASSREFHNEQFF. The DNA for the CDR3 is TGTGCCAGCAGTAGGGAGTTCCACAATGAGCAGTTCTTC.

The chain employs TRBV11-2 and TRBJ2-3, with TRBD2 matching over 8 bases. The junction had 5 bases not matched to a gene; V was cut back by 2 bases and J by 1 base. Germline CDR1 and CDR2: SGHAT and FQNNGV. The CDR3 extends over 16 amino acids. CDR3 sequence reads: CASSLRGGPRTDTQYF. In DNA form, the CDR3 reads TGTGCCAGCAGCTTACGCGGGGGGCCCCGCACAGATACGCAGTATTTT.

The chain carries TRBV5-1 and TRBJ2-5, with 9 bases aligning to TRBD1. This CDR3 comprises 14 residues. Trimming cost V 6 bases and J 6 bases; bases outside gene matches: 9. Germline V gene sequence: CDR1 SGHRS, CDR2 YFSETQ. The CDR3 loop reads CASTWGTGMKTQYF. As DNA, the CDR3 is TGCGCCAGCACCTGGGGGACAGGGATGAAGACCCAGTACTTC. The full variable domain, completed using reference TRBV5-1 and TRBJ2-5, is KAGVTQTPRYLIKTRGQQVTLSCSPISGHRSVSWYQQTPGQGLQFLFEYFSETQRNKGNFPGRFSGRQFSNSRSEMNVSTLELGDSALYLCASTWGTGMKTQYFGPGTRLLVL.

The rearrangement uses TRBV21-1 and TRBJ2-7. TRBV21-1 is an annotated pseudogene. The CDR3 sequence is 16 residues long. CDR3 sequence (DNA): TGTGCCAGCAGCAAAGCTACGGCCAGGGGGGGCTACGAGCAGTACTTC. Protein product: CASSKATARGGYEQYF.

This chain joins TRBV5-1 and TRBJ2-7; 9 bases fit TRBD2. V lost 0 bases to trimming and J lost 2 bases; unmatched junction nucleotides: 12. The CDR3 covers 18 residues. Looked up from germline, CDR1 is SGHRS and CDR2 is YFSETQ. This chain's CDR3 is CASSLDPRGAGGAYEQYF. In DNA, the CDR3 is TGCGCCAGCAGCTTGGACCCTAGGGGAGCGGGAGGTGCCTACGAGCAGTACTTC.

V and J are TRBV6-6 and TRBJ2-7; D is unresolved. Germline CDR1 reads MNHNY; CDR2 reads SVGAGI (reference sequence). This CDR3 is 12 amino acids long. Trimming removed 8 bases from V and 2 bases from J, with 10 bases in between. DNA for the CDR3: TGTGCCAGCGGCCCAAGGGCCTACGAGCAGTACTTC. This gives the protein CASGPRAYEQYF.

The rearrangement uses TRBV2 and TRBJ2-1; D tentatively fits TRBD1 or TRBD2 (6 bases each). The V and J ends lost 6 bases and 16 bases respectively, with 16 bases between them. The CDR3 has 11 residues. Germline CDR1 SNHLY, CDR2 FYNNEI. The CDR3 region has the DNA TGTGCCAGCAGGATGTACGGGGGCGGTTTCTTC. Protein: CASRMYGGGFF. Full variable domain (remainder filled in from reference TRBV2 and TRBJ2-1): EPEVTQTPSHQVTQMGQEVILRCVPISNHLYFYWYRQILGQKVEFLVSFYNNEISEKSEIFDDQFSVERPDGSNFTLKIRSTKLEDSAMYFCASRMYGGGFFGPGTRLTVL.

V and J are TRBV5-1 and TRBJ2-2; the D is unclear. The CDR3 spans 12 residues. The germline gives CDR1 SGHRS, CDR2 YFSETQ. V dropped 1 base and J dropped 8 bases, with 6 bases sitting between them. The CDR3 DNA reads as TGCGCCAGCAGCTTGTCTTTTGGGGAGCTGTTTTTT. Translation gives CASSLSFGELFF.

V is TRBV6-5 and J is TRBJ1-1, with no clear D. V lost 5 bases and J 4 bases, leaving 8 bases between the germline ends. Germline V gene data show CDR1 as MNHEY and CDR2 as SVGAGI. This CDR3 contains 12 residues. CDR3 in amino acids: CASSTEGTEAFF. Here the CDR3 DNA reads TGTGCCAGCAGTACAGAGGGCACTGAAGCTTTCTTT.

The CDR3 is CASSLGDEEQFF. The DNA for the CDR3 is TGCGCCAGCAGCTTGGGGGACGAAGAGCAGTTCTTC. The chain joins TRBV5-1 to TRBJ2-1; the D gene could be TRBD1 or TRBD2 (5 bases each). The V gene's germline CDR1 is SGHRS and CDR2 YFSETQ. CDR3 length: 12 amino acids. With 0 bases removed from V and 10 bases from J, the gap between germline ends came to 8 bases.

The rearrangement uses TRBV19 and TRBJ1-4; D is possibly TRBD1 (5 bases). V lost 9 bases, J lost 3 bases, and 20 bases lay in between. Germline CDR1 and CDR2: LNHDA and SQIVND (reference sequence). This CDR3 has 16 residues. CDR3 amino acids: CASSERAGEANEKLFF. DNA of the CDR3: TGTGCCAGCAGTGAGAGAGCGGGGGAGGCTAATGAAAAACTGTTTTTT.

The V gene is TRBV30, the J gene TRBJ1-4, with D hard to call. Germline assignment: CDR1 GTSNPN and CDR2 SVGIG (reference sequence). The V and J ends lost 2 bases and 4 bases respectively, with 14 bases between them. CDR3 size: 15 residues. CDR3 sequence (DNA): TGTGCCTGGAGTTCTCTCACCGGCGGTAATGAAAAACTGTTTTTT. It codes for CAWSSLTGGNEKLFF.

The V call is TRBV7-8, the J call TRBJ2-1, with 15 bases fitting TRBD2. Per the germline V gene, CDR1 is SGHVS and CDR2 is FQNEAQ. Losses at the gene ends were 0 bases for V and 12 bases for J; bases not matched to a gene: 9. The CDR3 spans 17 residues. The CDR3 sequence is CASSLAGLAGGVYGQFF. The CDR3 DNA reads as TGTGCCAGCAGCTTAGCCGGACTAGCGGGAGGGGTATATGGGCAGTTCTTC.

The rearrangement joins TRBV18 to TRBJ2-1, with 13 positions matching TRBD2. Losses at the gene ends were 3 bases for V and 4 bases for J; bases not matched to a gene: 6. Germline values: CDR1 KGHSH, CDR2 LQKENI. This CDR3 is 17 amino acids long. CDR3 sequence (DNA): TGTGCCAGCTCACCCCTTGGACTAGCGGGAGATTACAATGAGCAGTTCTTC. This sequence encodes CASSPLGLAGDYNEQFF.

This chain links TRBV28 with TRBJ2-1, with D possibly being TRBD2 (6 bases). V lost 7 bases and J lost 4, with 17 bases in between. Germline V CDR1 and CDR2: MDHEN, SYDVKM. This CDR3 has 15 amino acids. The CDR3 DNA sequence: TGTGCCAGCATCAAGGGGCTAGCGTCTTACAATGAGCAGTTCTTC. It codes for CASIKGLASYNEQFF.

J is TRBJ1-2 and V is TRBV6-1; D gene unclear. There are 13 residues in the CDR3. Deletions cut 4 bases from V and 3 bases from J, with 9 bases between. Per germline, CDR1 MNHNS and CDR2 SASEGT. The DNA for the CDR3 is TGTGCCAGCAGTGCCTCGGGAGACTATGGCTACACCTTC. Its translation: CASSASGDYGYTF.

This clone was observed a handful of times. V and J are TRBV29-1 and TRBJ1-4; 7 bases agree with TRBD1. CDR1 and CDR2 from the germline V gene are SQVTM and ANQGSEA. The junction had 7 bases not matched to a gene; V was cut back by 5 bases and J by 7 bases. CDR3 length equals 13 residues. CDR3 nucleotide sequence: TGCAGCGTTATATGGGGGACAGCTGAAAAACTGTTTTTT. It specifies CSVIWGTAEKLFF.

The chain couples TRBV30 to TRBJ2-5; D is tentatively TRBD1 or TRBD2 (6 bases each). This CDR3 comprises 13 residues. V was pared by 0 bases and J by 7 bases, with 12 bases between. Germline V CDR1 and CDR2: GTSNPN, SVGIG (reference sequence). The CDR3 spells CAWSVKGGGTQYF. In nucleotides, the CDR3 is TGTGCCTGGAGTGTAAAGGGGGGTGGGACCCAGTACTTC.

The chain has TRBV5-1 and TRBJ2-7, with D perhaps matching TRBD1 or TRBD2 (5 bases each). This CDR3 is 14 amino acids long. The V gene's germline CDR1 is SGHRS and CDR2 YFSETQ. Trimming took off 5 bases at V and 5 bases at J, with 17 bases between the two ends. CDR3 nucleotide sequence: TGCGCCAGCAGAATGGGACCCCTAAGTAACGAGCAGTACTTC. This gives the protein CASRMGPLSNEQYF.

The rearrangement joins TRBV19 to TRBJ2-5; D call uncertain. V gave up 5 bases and J gave up 0 bases, with 10 bases separating them. Germline CDR1 reads LNHDA; CDR2 reads SQIVND (reference sequence). The CDR3 is 14 residues long. Here the CDR3 reads CASSAIEHQETQYF. The CDR3 DNA reads TGTGCCAGTAGTGCCATCGAACACCAAGAGACCCAGTACTTC.

V usage is TRBV12-5 and J usage is TRBJ2-3; possible D gene TRBD2, 6 bases. This CDR3 contains 14 residues. The germline V and J ends were trimmed by 7 bases and 6 bases, with 17 bases remaining between them. Per germline, CDR1 LGHNT and CDR2 FRNRAP. DNA for the CDR3: TGTGCTAGTGCCGCCCAGGAGGGAGGCGATACGCAGTATTTT. Translating it yields CASAAQEGGDTQYF.

This clone was counted once. V usage is TRBV7-3 and J usage is TRBJ2-7, with 10 nucleotides matching TRBD2. This CDR3 has 17 amino acids. CDR1 is SGHTA and CDR2 is FQGTGA in the germline V gene. The V segment lost 5 bases and the J segment 4 bases; nucleotides outside the gene matches: 14. As DNA, the CDR3 is TGTGCCAGCAGCCCACCCCCCCTAGCGGGGGTAAAATACGAGCAGTACTTC. Its protein product is CASSPPPLAGVKYEQYF.

V gene TRBV9 combines with J gene TRBJ2-5, with a possible D match to TRBD2 (6 bases). Germline CDR1 SGDLS, CDR2 YYNGEE. There are 15 residues in the CDR3. V lost 4 bases and J lost 5, with 18 bases in between. This CDR3 is CASSTGLSEGETQYF. The DNA for the CDR3 is TGTGCCAGCAGCACGGGACTTTCCGAAGGGGAGACCCAGTACTTC. The whole variable domain, remainder taken from reference TRBV9 and TRBJ2-5, is DSGVTQTPKHLITATGQRVTLRCSPRSGDLSVYWYQQSLDQGLQFLIQYYNGEERAKGNILERFSAQQFPDLHSELNLSSLELGDSALYFCASSTGLSEGETQYFGPGTRLLVL.

The chain's CDR3 is CASSEWVGASDTQYF. In DNA, the CDR3 is TGTGCCAGCAGTGAATGGGTGGGAGCGTCAGATACGCAGTATTTT. The genes are TRBV2 and TRBJ2-3, with D perhaps matching TRBD2 (5 bases). The V and J ends lost 2 bases and 4 bases respectively, with 13 bases between them. This CDR3 comprises 15 residues. CDR1 is SNHLY, CDR2 FYNNEI, per germline.

Here the CDR3 DNA reads TGCAGCGTTGGGGGCTTGAGCACTGAAGCTTTCTTT. Translated, it gives CSVGGLSTEAFF. The rearrangement joins TRBV29-1 to TRBJ1-1; a possible D gene is TRBD1 (5 bases). Trimming removed 4 bases from V and 4 bases from J, with 10 bases in between. The CDR3 runs to 12 residues. Germline V gene sequence: CDR1 SQVTM, CDR2 ANQGSEA.

The rearrangement joins TRBV10-3 to TRBJ1-1; D gene uncertain. V was shortened by 3 bases and J by 8 bases, with 7 bases between the two germline ends. CDR1 and CDR2 from the germline V gene are ENHRY and SYGVKD. The CDR3 loop spans 11 amino acids. The DNA of the CDR3 is TGTGCCATCAGTGAAGGCAGAGAAGCTTTCTTT. It translates to CAISEGREAFF.